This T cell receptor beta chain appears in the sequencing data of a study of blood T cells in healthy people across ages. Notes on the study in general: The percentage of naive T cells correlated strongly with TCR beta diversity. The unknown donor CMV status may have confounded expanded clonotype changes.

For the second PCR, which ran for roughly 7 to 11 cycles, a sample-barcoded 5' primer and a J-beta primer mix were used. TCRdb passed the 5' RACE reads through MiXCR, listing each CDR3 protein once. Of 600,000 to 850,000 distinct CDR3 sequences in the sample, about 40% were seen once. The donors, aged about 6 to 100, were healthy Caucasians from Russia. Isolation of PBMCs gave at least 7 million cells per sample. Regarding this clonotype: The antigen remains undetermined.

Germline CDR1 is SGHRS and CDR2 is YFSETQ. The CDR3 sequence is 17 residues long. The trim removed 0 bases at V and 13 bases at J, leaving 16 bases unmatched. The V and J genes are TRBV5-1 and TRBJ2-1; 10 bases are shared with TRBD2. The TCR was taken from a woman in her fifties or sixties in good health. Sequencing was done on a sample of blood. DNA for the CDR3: TGCGCCAGCAGCTTGGATGGGGCTAGCGGGAGTGGGGAGACCCAGTTCTTC. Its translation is CASSLDGASGSGETQFF.